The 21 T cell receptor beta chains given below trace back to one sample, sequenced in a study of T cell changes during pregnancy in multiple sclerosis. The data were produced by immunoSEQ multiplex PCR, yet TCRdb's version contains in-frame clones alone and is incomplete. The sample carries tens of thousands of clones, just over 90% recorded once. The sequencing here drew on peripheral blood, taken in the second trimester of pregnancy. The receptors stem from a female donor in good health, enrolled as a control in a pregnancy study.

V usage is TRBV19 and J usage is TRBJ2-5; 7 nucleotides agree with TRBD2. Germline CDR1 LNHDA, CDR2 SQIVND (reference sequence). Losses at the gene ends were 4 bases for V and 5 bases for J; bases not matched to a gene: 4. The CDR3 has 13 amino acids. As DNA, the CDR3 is TGTGCCAGTAGTAGCCCGGGAGGCGAGACCCAGTACTTC. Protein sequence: CASSSPGGETQYF.

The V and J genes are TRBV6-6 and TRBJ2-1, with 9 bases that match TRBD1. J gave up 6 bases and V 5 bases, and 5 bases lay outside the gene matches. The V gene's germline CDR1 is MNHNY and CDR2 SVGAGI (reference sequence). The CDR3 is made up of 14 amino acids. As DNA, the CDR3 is TGTGCCAGCAGTCGGGACAGGGCCGGCAATGAGCAGTTCTTC. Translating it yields CASSRDRAGNEQFF.

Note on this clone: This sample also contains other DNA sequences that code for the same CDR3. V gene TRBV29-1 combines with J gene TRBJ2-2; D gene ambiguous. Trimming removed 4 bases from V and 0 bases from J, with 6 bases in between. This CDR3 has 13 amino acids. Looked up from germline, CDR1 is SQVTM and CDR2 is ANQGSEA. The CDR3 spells CSVGTANTGELFF. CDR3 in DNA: TGCAGCGTTGGTACAGCGAACACCGGGGAGCTGTTTTTT.

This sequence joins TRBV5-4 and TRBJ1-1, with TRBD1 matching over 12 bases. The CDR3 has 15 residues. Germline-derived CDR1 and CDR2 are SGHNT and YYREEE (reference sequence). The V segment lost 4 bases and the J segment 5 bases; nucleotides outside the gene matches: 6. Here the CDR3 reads CASSTWDRGQTEAFF. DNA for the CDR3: TGTGCCAGCAGCACGTGGGACAGGGGGCAAACTGAAGCTTTCTTT.

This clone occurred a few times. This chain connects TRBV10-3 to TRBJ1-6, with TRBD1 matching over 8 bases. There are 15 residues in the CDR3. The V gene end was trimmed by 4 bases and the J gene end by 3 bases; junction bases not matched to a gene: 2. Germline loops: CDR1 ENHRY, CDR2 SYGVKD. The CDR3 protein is CAISGGQDYNSPLHF. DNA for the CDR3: TGTGCCATCAGTGGGGGACAGGACTATAATTCACCCCTCCACTTT.

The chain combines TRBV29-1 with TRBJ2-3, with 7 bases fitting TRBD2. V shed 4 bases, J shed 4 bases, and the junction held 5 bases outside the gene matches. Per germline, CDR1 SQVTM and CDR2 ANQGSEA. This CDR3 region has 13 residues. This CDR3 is CSVVDGGSDTQYF. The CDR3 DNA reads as TGCAGCGTTGTCGACGGGGGGTCAGATACGCAGTATTTT.

DNA of the CDR3: TGTGCCAGCAGCCAACAGGGGAACTCCTACGAGCAGTACTTC. Protein sequence: CASSQQGNSYEQYF. V gene TRBV27 combines with J gene TRBJ2-7; 7 nucleotides match TRBD1. Germline values: CDR1 MNHEY, CDR2 SMNVEV (reference sequence). The V and J ends lost 6 bases and 0 bases, in that order; junction bases with no gene match: 5. The CDR3 contains 14 residues.

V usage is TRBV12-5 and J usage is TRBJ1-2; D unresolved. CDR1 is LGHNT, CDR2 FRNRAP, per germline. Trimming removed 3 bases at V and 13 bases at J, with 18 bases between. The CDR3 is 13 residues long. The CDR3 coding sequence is TGTGCTAGTGGTTTACCCGGGAGGGCTTTGGGCACCTTC. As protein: CASGLPGRALGTF. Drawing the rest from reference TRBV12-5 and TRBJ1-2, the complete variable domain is DARVTQTPRHKVTEMGQEVTMRCQPILGHNTVFWYRQTMMQGLELLAYFRNRAPLDDSGMPKDRFSAEMPDATLATLKIQPSEPRDSAVYFCASGLPGRALGTFGSGTRLTVV.

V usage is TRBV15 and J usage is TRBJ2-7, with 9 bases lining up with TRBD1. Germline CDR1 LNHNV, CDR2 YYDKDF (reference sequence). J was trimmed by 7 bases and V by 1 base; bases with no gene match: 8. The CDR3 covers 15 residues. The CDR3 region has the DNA TGTGCCACCAGCAGAGGGGACAGGGACATCTGGGAGCAGTACTTC. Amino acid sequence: CATSRGDRDIWEQYF.

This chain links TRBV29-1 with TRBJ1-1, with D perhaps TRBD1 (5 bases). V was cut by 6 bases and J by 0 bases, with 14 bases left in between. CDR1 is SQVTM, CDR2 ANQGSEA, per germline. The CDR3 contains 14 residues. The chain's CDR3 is CSVPRTTMNTEAFF. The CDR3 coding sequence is TGCAGCGTCCCCCGGACAACCATGAACACTGAAGCTTTCTTT.

In DNA, the CDR3 is TGTGCCAACAAGGGGGAATCAGATACGCAGTATTTT. This gives the protein CANKGESDTQYF. The chain joins TRBV10-3 to TRBJ2-3, with a weak D call TRBD1 (6 bases). Germline loops: CDR1 ENHRY, CDR2 SYGVKD. There are 12 residues in the CDR3. The V end was cut by 10 bases, the J end by 4 bases, with 12 bases between.

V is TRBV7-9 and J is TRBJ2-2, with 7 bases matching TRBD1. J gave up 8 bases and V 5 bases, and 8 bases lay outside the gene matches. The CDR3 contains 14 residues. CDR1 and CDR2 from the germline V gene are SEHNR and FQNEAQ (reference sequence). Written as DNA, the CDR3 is TGTGCCAGCAGCCCCCCCGACAGGGCGGGGGAGCTGTTTTTT. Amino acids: CASSPPDRAGELFF. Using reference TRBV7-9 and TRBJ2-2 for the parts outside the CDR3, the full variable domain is DTGVSQNPRHKITKRGQNVTFRCDPISEHNRLYWYRQTLGQGPEFLTYFQNEAQLEKSRLLSDRFSAERPKGSFSTLEIQRTEQGDSAMYLCASSPPDRAGELFFGEGSRLTVL.

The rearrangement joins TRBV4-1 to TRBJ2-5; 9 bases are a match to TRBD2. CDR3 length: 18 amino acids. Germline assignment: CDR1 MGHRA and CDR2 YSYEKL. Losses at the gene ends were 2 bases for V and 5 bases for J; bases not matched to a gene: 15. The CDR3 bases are TGCGCCAGCAGCCAATTTAGCGGGAGTAATGTTGGCGACGAGACCCAGTACTTC. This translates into CASSQFSGSNVGDETQYF.

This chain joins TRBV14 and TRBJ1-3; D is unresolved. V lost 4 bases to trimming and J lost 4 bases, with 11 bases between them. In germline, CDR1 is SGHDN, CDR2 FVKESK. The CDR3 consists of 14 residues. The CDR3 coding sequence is TGTGCCAGCAGCCTACCGGGGAGAGGAAACACCATATATTTT. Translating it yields CASSLPGRGNTIYF.

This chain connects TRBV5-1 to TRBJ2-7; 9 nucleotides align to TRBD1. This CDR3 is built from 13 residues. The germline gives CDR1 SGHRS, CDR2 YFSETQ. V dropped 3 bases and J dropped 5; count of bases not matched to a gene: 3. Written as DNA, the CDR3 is TGCGCCAGCAGCTGGGGACAGGGCCACGAGCAGTACTTC. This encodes CASSWGQGHEQYF. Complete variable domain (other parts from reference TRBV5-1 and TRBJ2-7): KAGVTQTPRYLIKTRGQQVTLSCSPISGHRSVSWYQQTPGQGLQFLFEYFSETQRNKGNFPGRFSGRQFSNSRSEMNVSTLELGDSALYLCASSWGQGHEQYFGPGTRLTVT.

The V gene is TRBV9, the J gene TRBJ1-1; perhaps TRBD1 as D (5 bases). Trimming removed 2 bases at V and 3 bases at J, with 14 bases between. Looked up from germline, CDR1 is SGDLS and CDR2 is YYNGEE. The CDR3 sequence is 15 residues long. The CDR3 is CASSVLGVTDTEAFF. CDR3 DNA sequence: TGTGCCAGCAGCGTGTTAGGGGTCACGGACACTGAAGCTTTCTTT.

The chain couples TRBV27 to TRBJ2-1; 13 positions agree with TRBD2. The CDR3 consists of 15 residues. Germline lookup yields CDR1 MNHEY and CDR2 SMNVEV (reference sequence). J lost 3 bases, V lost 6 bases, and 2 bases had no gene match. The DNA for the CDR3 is TGTGCCAGCAGCCGACTAGCGGGGGGCTACAATGAGCAGTTCTTC. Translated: CASSRLAGGYNEQFF.

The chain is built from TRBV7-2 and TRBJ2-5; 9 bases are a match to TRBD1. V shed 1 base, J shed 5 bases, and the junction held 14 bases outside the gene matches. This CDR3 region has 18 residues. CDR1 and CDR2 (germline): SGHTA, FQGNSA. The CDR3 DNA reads TGTGCCAGCAGCTTAGGGGGCTGGACAGGGGCCGCCCAGGAGACCCAGTACTTC. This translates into CASSLGGWTGAAQETQYF.

The CDR3 sequence: CSVGHHSYNEQFF. CDR3 nucleotides: TGCAGCGTGGGACACCACTCCTACAATGAGCAGTTCTTC. The chain carries TRBV29-1 and TRBJ2-1, with TRBD1 as a possible D gene (6 bases). The CDR3 runs 13 residues. Germline V gives CDR1 SQVTM, CDR2 ANQGSEA. Between the trimmed V and J ends, which lost 6 bases and 0 bases, there was a span of 9 bases.

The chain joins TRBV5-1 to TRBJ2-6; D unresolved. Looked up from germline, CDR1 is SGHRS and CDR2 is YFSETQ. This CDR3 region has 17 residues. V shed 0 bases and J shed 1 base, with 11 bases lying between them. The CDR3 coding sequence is TGCGCCAGCAGCTTGGGGCCTGTTTATTCTGGGGCCAACGTCCTGACTTTC. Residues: CASSLGPVYSGANVLTF. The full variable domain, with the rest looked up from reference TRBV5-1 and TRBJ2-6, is KAGVTQTPRYLIKTRGQQVTLSCSPISGHRSVSWYQQTPGQGLQFLFEYFSETQRNKGNFPGRFSGRQFSNSRSEMNVSTLELGDSALYLCASSLGPVYSGANVLTFGAGSRLTVL.

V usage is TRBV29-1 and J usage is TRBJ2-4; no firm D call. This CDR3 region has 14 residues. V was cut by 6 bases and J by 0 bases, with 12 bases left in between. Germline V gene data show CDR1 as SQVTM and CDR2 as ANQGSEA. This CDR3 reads CSVEYSLAKNIQYF. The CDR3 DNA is TGCAGCGTGGAATACTCTCTAGCCAAAAACATTCAGTACTTC.